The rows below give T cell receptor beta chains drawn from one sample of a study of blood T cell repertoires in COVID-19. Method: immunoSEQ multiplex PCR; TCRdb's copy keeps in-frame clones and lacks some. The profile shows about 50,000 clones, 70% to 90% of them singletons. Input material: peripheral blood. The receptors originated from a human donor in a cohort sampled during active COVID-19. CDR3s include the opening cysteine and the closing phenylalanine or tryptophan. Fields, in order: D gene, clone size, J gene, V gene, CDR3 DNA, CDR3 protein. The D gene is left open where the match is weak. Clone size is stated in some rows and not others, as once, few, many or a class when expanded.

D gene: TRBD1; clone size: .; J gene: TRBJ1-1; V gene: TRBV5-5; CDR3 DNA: TGTGCCAGCAGCTTGCAGGGGGTCGTAAACACTGAAGCTTTCTTT; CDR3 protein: CASSLQGVVNTEAFF
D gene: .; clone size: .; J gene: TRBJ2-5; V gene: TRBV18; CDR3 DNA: TGTGCCAGCTCCCTCCGGACAGCAATACAAGAGACCCAGTACTTC; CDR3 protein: CASSLRTAIQETQYF
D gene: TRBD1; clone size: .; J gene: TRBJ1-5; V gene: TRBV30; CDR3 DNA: TGTGCCTGGAGTCGGGACAGGGGAAATCAGCCCCAGCATTTT; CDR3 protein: CAWSRDRGNQPQHF
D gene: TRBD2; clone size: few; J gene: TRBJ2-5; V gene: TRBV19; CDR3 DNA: TGTGCCAGTAAGCGGGGTCGGGAAGAGACCCAGTACTTC; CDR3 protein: CASKRGREETQYF
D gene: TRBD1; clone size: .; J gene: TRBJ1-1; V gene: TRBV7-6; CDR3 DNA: TGTGCCAGCAGCTTAAGAGACAGGGGAATCGGGGCTGAAGCTTTCTTT; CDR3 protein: CASSLRDRGIGAEAFF
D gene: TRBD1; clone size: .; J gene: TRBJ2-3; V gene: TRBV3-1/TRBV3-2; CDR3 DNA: TGTGCCAGCAGCCAAGAATGGGGACAGGAGGGAGATACGCAGTATTTT; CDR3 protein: CASSQEWGQEGDTQYF
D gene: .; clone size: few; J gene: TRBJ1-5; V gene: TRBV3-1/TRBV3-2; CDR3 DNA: TGTGCCAGCAGCCAACCGGGTCTCAATCAGCCCCAGCATTTT; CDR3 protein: CASSQPGLNQPQHF
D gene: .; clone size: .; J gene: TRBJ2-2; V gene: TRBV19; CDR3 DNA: TGTGCCAGTAGTCATTGGGAGTCCGGGGAGCTGTTTTTT; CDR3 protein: CASSHWESGELFF
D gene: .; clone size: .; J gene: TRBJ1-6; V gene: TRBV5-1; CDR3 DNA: TGCGCCAGCAGCTTGAGACAGGCCGAGAACTCACCCCTCCACTTT; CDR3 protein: CASSLRQAENSPLHF
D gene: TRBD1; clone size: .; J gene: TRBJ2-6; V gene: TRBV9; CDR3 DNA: TGTGCCAGCAGCCCTAGGGGACAGGGGGTGTCTGGGGCCAACGTCCTGACTTTC; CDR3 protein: CASSPRGQGVSGANVLTF
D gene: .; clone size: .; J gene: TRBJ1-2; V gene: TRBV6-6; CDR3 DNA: TGTGCCAGCAGTTACTCCGCAGGGTACGACGGCTACACCTTC; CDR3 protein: CASSYSAGYDGYTF
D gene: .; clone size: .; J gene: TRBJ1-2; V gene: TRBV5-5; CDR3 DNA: TGTGCCAGCAGCTTGGCCGGACACACTAACTATGGCTACACCTTC; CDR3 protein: CASSLAGHTNYGYTF
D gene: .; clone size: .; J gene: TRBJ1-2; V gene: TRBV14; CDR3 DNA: TGTGCCAGCAGCCAAGAGCCAACGCTTCGGGGCTATGGCTACACCTTC; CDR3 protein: CASSQEPTLRGYGYTF
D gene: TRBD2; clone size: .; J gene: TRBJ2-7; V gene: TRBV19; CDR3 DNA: TGTGCCAGTAGTGGGAGGGTAGGCGAGCAGTACTTC; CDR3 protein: CASSGRVGEQYF
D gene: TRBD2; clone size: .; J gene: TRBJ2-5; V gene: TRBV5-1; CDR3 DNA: TGCGCCAGCAGCTTGGGCGGGACTAGCGGGACTTCTGGGGAGACCCAGTACTTC; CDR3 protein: CASSLGGTSGTSGETQYF
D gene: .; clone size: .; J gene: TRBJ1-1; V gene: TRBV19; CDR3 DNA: TGTGCCAGTACCCCTGGGACAACAAACACTGAAGCTTTCTTT; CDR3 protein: CASTPGTTNTEAFF
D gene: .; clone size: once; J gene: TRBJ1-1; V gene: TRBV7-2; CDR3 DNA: TGTGCCAGCAGCTTAGGAGGAGGAGGGACTGAAGCTTTCTTT; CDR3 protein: CASSLGGGGTEAFF
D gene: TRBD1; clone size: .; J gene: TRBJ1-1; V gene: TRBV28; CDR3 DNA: TGTGCCAGCAGGACAGGGGCCACTGAAGCTTTCTTT; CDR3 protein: CASRTGATEAFF
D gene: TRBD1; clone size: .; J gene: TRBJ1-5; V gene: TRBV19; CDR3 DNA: TGTGCCAGTAGCCTGACAGGGGAACAGCCCCAGCATTTT; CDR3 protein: CASSLTGEQPQHF
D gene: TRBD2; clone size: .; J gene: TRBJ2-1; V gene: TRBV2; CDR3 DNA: TGTGCCAGCAGTGTCGGACAGGGAGCTAGCGGGAGTGGGAGCTCCTACAATGAGCAGTTCTTC; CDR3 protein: CASSVGQGASGSGSSYNEQFF